The clone carrying this TCR beta chain has only one observation. Its target is not known. Compared with germline, one end of the junction differs, possibly owing to a read error. This specimen belongs to a study of a mutant IDH1 vaccine in newly diagnosed glioma. Overall study results and limits: The occurrence of vaccine-induced immune responses was seen in around 94% of patients.

The time point was: week 35, safety follow-up. Alongside topical imiquimod, each dose of vaccine comprised 300 ug of mutant IDH1 20-mer peptide. Using immunoSEQ multiplex PCR, the repertoire was profiled, and TCRdb retains in-frame clones only, with some absent. The sample lists about 46,000 clones; roughly 92% were seen once. This CDR3 is 15 amino acids long. Germline V gene data show CDR1 as MDHEN and CDR2 as SYDVKM. This chain links TRBV28 with TRBJ2-3; D gene unclear. The TCR sequence derives from a man aged 50-60 years with glioma. The sample in question was PBMCs, obtained from a glioma patient whose treatment included an IDH1 peptide vaccine. CDR3 in DNA: TGTGCCAGCAGGGTGGTGAAAGCGAGCAAAGATACGCAGTATTTT. The encoded protein is CASRVVKASKDTQYF.